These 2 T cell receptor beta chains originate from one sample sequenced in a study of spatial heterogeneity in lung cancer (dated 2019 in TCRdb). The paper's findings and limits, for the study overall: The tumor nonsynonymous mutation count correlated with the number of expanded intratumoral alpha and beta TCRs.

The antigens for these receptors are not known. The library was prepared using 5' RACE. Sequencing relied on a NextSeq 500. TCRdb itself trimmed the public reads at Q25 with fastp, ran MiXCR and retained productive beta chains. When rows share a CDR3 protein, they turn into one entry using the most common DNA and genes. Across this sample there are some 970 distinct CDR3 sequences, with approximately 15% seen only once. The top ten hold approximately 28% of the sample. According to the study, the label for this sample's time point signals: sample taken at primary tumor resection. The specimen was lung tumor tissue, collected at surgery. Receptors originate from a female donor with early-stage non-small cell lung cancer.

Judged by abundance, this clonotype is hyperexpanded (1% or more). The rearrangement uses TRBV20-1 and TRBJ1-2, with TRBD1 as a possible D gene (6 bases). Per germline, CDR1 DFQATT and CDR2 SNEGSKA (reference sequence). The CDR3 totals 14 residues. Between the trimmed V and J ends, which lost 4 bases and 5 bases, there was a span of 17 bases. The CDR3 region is CSAIGGIGQYGYTF. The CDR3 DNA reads TGCAGTGCTATAGGGGGTATTGGACAATATGGCTACACCTTC.

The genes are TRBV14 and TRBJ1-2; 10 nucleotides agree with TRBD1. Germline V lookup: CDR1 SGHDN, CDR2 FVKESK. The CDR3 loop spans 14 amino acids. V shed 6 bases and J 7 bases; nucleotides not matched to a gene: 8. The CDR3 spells CASRGTGTGVGYTF. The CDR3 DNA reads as TGTGCCAGCAGAGGTACCGGGACAGGGGTTGGCTACACCTTC.